The clone carrying this T cell receptor (beta chain) was counted only a few times. Antigen specificity is unknown. A single record per CDR3 protein comes from TCRdb applying MiXCR to the reads. Among some 320,000 distinct CDR3 sequences listed, 25% to 35% were seen once. This CDR3 comprises 14 residues. Germline CDR1 is KGHSH and CDR2 is LQKENI. Trimming took 6 bases from V and 5 from J, leaving 17 bases between them. The data derive from a study of T cell repertoires in cytomegalovirus infection. Study summary: Through public TCR beta signatures, both CMV infection and matching HLA type were indicated.

Study-level points and caveats: There were carriers of CMV plus the relevant HLA, and cumulative public TCR beta family frequency identified them.

This specimen consisted of cultured PBMCs, obtained from culture after CMV antigen stimulation. This sequence joins TRBV18 and TRBJ2-7; D might be TRBD2 (5 bases). The source is a human donor in good health (CMV status not recorded). Some clones in this sample may be carry-over from other donors' samples. The CDR3 region has the DNA TGTGCCAGCTCCCAACCATTAGGAGGTAACGAGCAGTACTTC. Translating it yields CASSQPLGGNEQYF.